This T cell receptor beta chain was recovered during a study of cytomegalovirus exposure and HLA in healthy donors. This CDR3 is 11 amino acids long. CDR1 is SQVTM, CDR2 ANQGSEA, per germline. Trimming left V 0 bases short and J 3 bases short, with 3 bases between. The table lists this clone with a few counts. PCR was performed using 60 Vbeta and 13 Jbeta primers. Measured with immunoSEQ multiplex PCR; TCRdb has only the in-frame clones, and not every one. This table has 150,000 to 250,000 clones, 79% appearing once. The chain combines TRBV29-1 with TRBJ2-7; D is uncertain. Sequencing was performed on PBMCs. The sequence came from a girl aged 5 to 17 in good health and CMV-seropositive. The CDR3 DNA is TGCAGCGTTGAAGACAGCTACGAGCAGTACTTC. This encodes CSVEDSYEQYF.